This TCR beta chain derives from a study of T cell changes during pregnancy in multiple sclerosis. The assay was immunoSEQ multiplex PCR, and TCRdb's table has in-frame clones only and misses some. This table holds about 68,000 clones, roughly nine tenths found once. The TCR was taken from a female donor in good health, enrolled as a control in a pregnancy study. Material: peripheral blood, obtained in the second trimester of pregnancy.

DNA of the CDR3: TGTGCCAGCAGTTCGGGACAGGGCTATGGCTACACCTTC. The encoded protein is CASSSGQGYGYTF. The chain combines TRBV27 with TRBJ1-2, with TRBD1 matching 9 bases. V lost 4 bases to trimming and J lost 4 bases; unmatched junction nucleotides: 1. In germline, CDR1 is MNHEY, CDR2 SMNVEV (reference sequence). This CDR3 spans 13 amino acids.